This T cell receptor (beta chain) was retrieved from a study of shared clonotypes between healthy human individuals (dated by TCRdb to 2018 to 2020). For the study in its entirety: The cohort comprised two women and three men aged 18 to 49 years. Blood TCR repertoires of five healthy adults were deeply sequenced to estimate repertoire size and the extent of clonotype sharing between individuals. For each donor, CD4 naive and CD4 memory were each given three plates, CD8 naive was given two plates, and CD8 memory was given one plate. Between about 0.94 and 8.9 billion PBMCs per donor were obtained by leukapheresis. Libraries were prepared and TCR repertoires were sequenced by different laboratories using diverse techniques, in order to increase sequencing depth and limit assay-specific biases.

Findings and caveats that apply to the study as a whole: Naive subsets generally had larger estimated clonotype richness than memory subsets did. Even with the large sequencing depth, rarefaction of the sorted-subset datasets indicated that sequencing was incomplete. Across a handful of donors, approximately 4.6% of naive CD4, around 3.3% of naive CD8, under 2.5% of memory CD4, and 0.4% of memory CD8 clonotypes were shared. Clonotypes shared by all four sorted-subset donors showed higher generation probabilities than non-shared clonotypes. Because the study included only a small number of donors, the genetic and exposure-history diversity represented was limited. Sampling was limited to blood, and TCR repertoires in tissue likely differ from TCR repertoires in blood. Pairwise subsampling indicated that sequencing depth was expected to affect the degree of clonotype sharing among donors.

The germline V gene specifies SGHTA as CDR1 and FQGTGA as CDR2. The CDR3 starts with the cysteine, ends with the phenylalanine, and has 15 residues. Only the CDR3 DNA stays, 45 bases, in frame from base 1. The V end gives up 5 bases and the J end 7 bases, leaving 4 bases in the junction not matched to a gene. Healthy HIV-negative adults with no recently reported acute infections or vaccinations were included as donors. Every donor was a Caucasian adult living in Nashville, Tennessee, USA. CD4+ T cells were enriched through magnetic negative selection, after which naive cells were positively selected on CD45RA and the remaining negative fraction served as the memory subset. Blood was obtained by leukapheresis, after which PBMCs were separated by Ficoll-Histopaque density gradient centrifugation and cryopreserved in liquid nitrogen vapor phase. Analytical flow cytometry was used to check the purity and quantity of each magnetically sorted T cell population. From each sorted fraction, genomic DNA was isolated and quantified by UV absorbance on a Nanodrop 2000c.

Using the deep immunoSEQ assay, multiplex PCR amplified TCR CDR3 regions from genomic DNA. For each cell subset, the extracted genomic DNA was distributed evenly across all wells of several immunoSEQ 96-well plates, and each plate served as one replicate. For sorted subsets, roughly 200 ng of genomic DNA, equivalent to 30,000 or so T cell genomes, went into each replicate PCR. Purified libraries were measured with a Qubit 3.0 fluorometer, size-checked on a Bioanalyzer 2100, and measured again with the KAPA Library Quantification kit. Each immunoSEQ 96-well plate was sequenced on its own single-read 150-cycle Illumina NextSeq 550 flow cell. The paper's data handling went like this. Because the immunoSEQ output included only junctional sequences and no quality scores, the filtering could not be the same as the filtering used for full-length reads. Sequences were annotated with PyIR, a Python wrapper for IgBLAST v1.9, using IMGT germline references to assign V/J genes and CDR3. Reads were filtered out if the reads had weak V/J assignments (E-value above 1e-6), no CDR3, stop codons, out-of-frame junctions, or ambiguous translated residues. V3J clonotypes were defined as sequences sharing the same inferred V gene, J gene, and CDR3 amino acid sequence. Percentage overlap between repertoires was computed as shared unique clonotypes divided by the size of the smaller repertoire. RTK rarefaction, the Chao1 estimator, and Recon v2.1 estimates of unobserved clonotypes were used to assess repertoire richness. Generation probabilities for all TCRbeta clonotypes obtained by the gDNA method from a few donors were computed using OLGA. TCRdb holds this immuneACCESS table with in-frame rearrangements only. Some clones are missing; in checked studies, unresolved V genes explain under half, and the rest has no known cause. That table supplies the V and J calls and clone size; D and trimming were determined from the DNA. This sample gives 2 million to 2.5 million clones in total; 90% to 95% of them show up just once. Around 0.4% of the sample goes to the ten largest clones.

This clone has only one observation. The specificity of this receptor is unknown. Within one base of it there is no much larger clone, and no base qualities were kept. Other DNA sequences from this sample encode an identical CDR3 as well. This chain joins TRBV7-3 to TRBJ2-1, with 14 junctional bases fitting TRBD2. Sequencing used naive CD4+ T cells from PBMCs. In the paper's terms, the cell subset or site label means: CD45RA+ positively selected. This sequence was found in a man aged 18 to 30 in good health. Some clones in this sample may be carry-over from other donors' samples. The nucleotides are TGTGCCAGCAGCCCCGGGACTAGCGGGAGTAATGAGCAGTTCTTC. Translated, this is CASSPGTSGSNEQFF. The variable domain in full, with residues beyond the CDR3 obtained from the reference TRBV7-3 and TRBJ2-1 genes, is GAGVSQTPSNKVTEKGKYVELRCDPISGHTALYWYRQSLGQGPEFLIYFQGTGAADDSGLPNDRFFAVRPEGSVSTLKIQRTERGDSAVYLCASSPGTSGSNEQFFGPGTRLTVL.